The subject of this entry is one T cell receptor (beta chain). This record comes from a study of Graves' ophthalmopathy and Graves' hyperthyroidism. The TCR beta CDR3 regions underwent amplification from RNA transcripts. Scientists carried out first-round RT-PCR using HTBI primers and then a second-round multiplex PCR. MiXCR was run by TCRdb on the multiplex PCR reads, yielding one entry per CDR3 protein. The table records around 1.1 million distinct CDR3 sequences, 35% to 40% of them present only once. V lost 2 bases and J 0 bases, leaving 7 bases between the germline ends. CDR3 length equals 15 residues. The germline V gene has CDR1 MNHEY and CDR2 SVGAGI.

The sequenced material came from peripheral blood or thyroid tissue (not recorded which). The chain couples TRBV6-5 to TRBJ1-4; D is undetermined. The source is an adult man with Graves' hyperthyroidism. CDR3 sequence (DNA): TGTGCCAGCAGTTACGTGTCAGCAACTAATGAAAAACTGTTTTTT. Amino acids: CASSYVSATNEKLFF.